A selection of T cell receptor beta chains follows, all from one sample in a study of T cell responses to AZD1222 COVID-19 vaccine. The assay was immunoSEQ multiplex PCR, and TCRdb's table has in-frame clones only and misses some. The sample yields roughly 150,000 clones, 80% to 95% seen once. The sample here was peripheral blood, taken on day 0 of AZD1222 vaccination. Receptors were obtained from an adult in good health. CDR3s include the opening cysteine and the closing phenylalanine or tryptophan. The order of the fields is clone size, J gene, V gene, D gene, CDR3 protein, CDR3 DNA. A D gene is named only where the DNA matches it firmly. For some rows the clone size is stated as once, few or many, or as a class when expanded; others skip it.

clone_size: .; j_call: TRBJ2-7; v_call: TRBV25-1; d_call: .; cdr3_aa: CASSDYHEQYF; cdr3_nt: TGTGCCAGCAGTGATTATCACGAGCAGTACTTC
clone_size: .; j_call: TRBJ2-7; v_call: TRBV11-2; d_call: TRBD2; cdr3_aa: CASSPGGDEQYF; cdr3_nt: TGTGCCAGCAGCCCGGGGGGGGACGAGCAGTACTTC
clone_size: .; j_call: TRBJ1-2; v_call: TRBV6-5; d_call: .; cdr3_aa: CASTQGYGYTF; cdr3_nt: TGTGCCAGTACTCAGGGGTATGGCTACACCTTC
clone_size: .; j_call: TRBJ2-6; v_call: TRBV4-3; d_call: .; cdr3_aa: CASSRGQLSGANVLTF; cdr3_nt: TGCGCCAGCAGCCGGGGACAACTCTCTGGGGCCAACGTCCTGACTTTC
clone_size: .; j_call: TRBJ1-6; v_call: TRBV7-9; d_call: TRBD1; cdr3_aa: CASSKTGASNNSPLHF; cdr3_nt: TGTGCCAGCAGTAAAACAGGGGCCTCCAATAATTCACCCCTCCACTTT
clone_size: .; j_call: TRBJ1-6; v_call: TRBV20-1; d_call: .; cdr3_aa: CSASRRGTDNSPLHF; cdr3_nt: TGCAGTGCCAGTCGGCGGGGGACGGATAATTCACCCCTCCACTTT
clone_size: .; j_call: TRBJ1-3; v_call: TRBV18; d_call: .; cdr3_aa: CASSTQGEGNTIYF; cdr3_nt: TGTGCCAGCTCGACACAGGGAGAAGGAAACACCATATATTTT
clone_size: .; j_call: TRBJ2-5; v_call: TRBV18; d_call: .; cdr3_aa: CASSPGNVPETQYF; cdr3_nt: TGTGCCAGCTCACCAGGAAACGTTCCGGAGACCCAGTACTTC
clone_size: .; j_call: TRBJ1-5; v_call: TRBV19; d_call: .; cdr3_aa: CASSLGVGVSNQPQHF; cdr3_nt: TGTGCCAGTAGTCTCGGAGTTGGGGTAAGCAATCAGCCCCAGCATTTT
clone_size: .; j_call: TRBJ1-1; v_call: TRBV30; d_call: .; cdr3_aa: CAWRPSTQGAFF; cdr3_nt: TGTGCCTGGAGACCCTCGACCCAGGGAGCTTTCTTT
clone_size: .; j_call: TRBJ2-7; v_call: TRBV5-1; d_call: .; cdr3_aa: CASSLARGPSYEQYF; cdr3_nt: TGCGCCAGCAGCTTGGCCCGGGGGCCGTCCTACGAGCAGTACTTC
clone_size: .; j_call: TRBJ2-7; v_call: TRBV4-1; d_call: TRBD2; cdr3_aa: CASSLAASGSYEQYF; cdr3_nt: TGCGCCAGCAGCCTGGCGGCTAGCGGGAGCTACGAGCAGTACTTC
clone_size: .; j_call: TRBJ2-2; v_call: TRBV9; d_call: .; cdr3_aa: CASSVVSGTGELFF; cdr3_nt: TGTGCCAGCAGCGTAGTTTCAGGAACCGGGGAGCTGTTTTTT
clone_size: .; j_call: TRBJ2-2; v_call: TRBV7-9; d_call: TRBD1; cdr3_aa: CASSHQQGVDTGELFF; cdr3_nt: TGTGCCAGCAGCCATCAGCAGGGGGTAGACACCGGGGAGCTGTTTTTT
clone_size: .; j_call: TRBJ2-2; v_call: TRBV3-1/TRBV3-2; d_call: TRBD2; cdr3_aa: CASSQELAVKPTGELFF; cdr3_nt: TGTGCCAGCAGCCAAGAACTAGCGGTTAAGCCGACCGGGGAGCTGTTTTTT
clone_size: .; j_call: TRBJ1-4; v_call: TRBV9; d_call: .; cdr3_aa: CASSVAGVINEKLFF; cdr3_nt: TGTGCCAGCAGCGTAGCGGGGGTCATAAATGAAAAACTGTTTTTT
clone_size: .; j_call: TRBJ2-7; v_call: TRBV7-9; d_call: .; cdr3_aa: CASSPPGSPYEQYF; cdr3_nt: TGTGCCAGCAGCCCCCCGGGCAGTCCCTACGAGCAGTACTTC
clone_size: .; j_call: TRBJ2-7; v_call: TRBV5-4; d_call: TRBD2; cdr3_aa: CASSLAARGVYVYEQYF; cdr3_nt: TGTGCCAGCAGCTTGGCAGCCCGGGGGGTGTATGTATACGAGCAGTACTTC
clone_size: .; j_call: TRBJ2-7; v_call: TRBV4-3; d_call: TRBD2; cdr3_aa: CASSQEGTSGFYEQYF; cdr3_nt: TGCGCCAGCAGCCAAGAGGGGACTAGCGGGTTCTACGAGCAGTACTTC
clone_size: .; j_call: TRBJ1-1; v_call: TRBV29-1; d_call: .; cdr3_aa: CSVPGVQNTEAFF; cdr3_nt: TGCAGCGTTCCCGGGGTCCAGAACACTGAAGCTTTCTTT
clone_size: few; j_call: TRBJ1-1; v_call: TRBV14; d_call: .; cdr3_aa: CASSLDLRVAAFF; cdr3_nt: TGTGCCAGCAGCCTAGACCTCAGGGTCGCAGCTTTCTTT
clone_size: .; j_call: TRBJ1-1; v_call: TRBV11-2; d_call: .; cdr3_aa: CASSLGQYTEAFF; cdr3_nt: TGTGCCAGCAGCTTAGGCCAGTACACTGAAGCTTTCTTT
clone_size: .; j_call: TRBJ1-5; v_call: TRBV15; d_call: .; cdr3_aa: CATSRPYQPQHF; cdr3_nt: TGTGCCACCAGCAGACCATATCAGCCCCAGCATTTT
clone_size: .; j_call: TRBJ2-3; v_call: TRBV3-1/TRBV3-2; d_call: .; cdr3_aa: CASSQGRHTDTQYF; cdr3_nt: TGTGCCAGCAGCCAAGGGCGGCACACAGATACGCAGTATTTT
clone_size: .; j_call: TRBJ2-2; v_call: TRBV3-1/TRBV3-2; d_call: TRBD2; cdr3_aa: CASSRFLAGVSNTGELFF; cdr3_nt: TGTGCCAGCAGCCGGTTCTTAGCGGGAGTCTCGAACACCGGGGAGCTGTTTTTT
clone_size: .; j_call: TRBJ2-4; v_call: TRBV19; d_call: .; cdr3_aa: CASTRNEVNRTRGNIQYF; cdr3_nt: TGTGCCAGTACTAGAAACGAGGTAAATAGGACTAGGGGGAACATTCAGTACTTC
clone_size: .; j_call: TRBJ2-2; v_call: TRBV29-1; d_call: .; cdr3_aa: CSVDWQGGYTGELFF; cdr3_nt: TGCAGCGTTGATTGGCAGGGGGGGTACACCGGGGAGCTGTTTTTT
clone_size: .; j_call: TRBJ1-1; v_call: TRBV29-1; d_call: .; cdr3_aa: CSASLGTALNTEAFF; cdr3_nt: TGCAGCGCTAGCCTCGGGACTGCCCTTAACACTGAAGCTTTCTTT
clone_size: .; j_call: TRBJ1-6; v_call: TRBV6-5; d_call: .; cdr3_aa: CASSFRDQNSPLHF; cdr3_nt: TGTGCCAGCAGTTTCAGGGACCAGAATTCACCCCTCCACTTT
clone_size: .; j_call: TRBJ2-5; v_call: TRBV27; d_call: .; cdr3_aa: CASSLVVQETQYF; cdr3_nt: TGTGCCAGCAGTCTGGTGGTCCAAGAGACCCAGTACTTC
clone_size: .; j_call: TRBJ1-1; v_call: TRBV9; d_call: .; cdr3_aa: CASSVGRGYKDTEAFF; cdr3_nt: TGTGCCAGCAGCGTAGGAAGGGGCTACAAGGACACTGAAGCTTTCTTT
clone_size: .; j_call: TRBJ1-2; v_call: TRBV5-8; d_call: .; cdr3_aa: CASSYRTLLGGYTF; cdr3_nt: TGTGCCAGCAGCTACAGGACGCTCCTCGGTGGCTACACCTTC
clone_size: .; j_call: TRBJ2-1; v_call: TRBV11-3; d_call: TRBD1; cdr3_aa: CASSPGQGGHEQFF; cdr3_nt: TGTGCCAGCAGCCCCGGACAGGGAGGTCATGAGCAGTTCTTC
clone_size: few; j_call: TRBJ2-6; v_call: TRBV30; d_call: .; cdr3_aa: CAWRSGALVSGANVLTF; cdr3_nt: TGTGCCTGGAGAAGTGGGGCACTCGTCTCTGGGGCCAACGTCCTGACTTTC
clone_size: .; j_call: TRBJ2-1; v_call: TRBV19; d_call: TRBD2; cdr3_aa: CASSSQNLAGGPGEQFF; cdr3_nt: TGTGCCAGTAGTAGCCAAAATCTAGCGGGAGGGCCGGGTGAGCAGTTCTTC
clone_size: .; j_call: TRBJ1-5; v_call: TRBV9; d_call: .; cdr3_aa: CASSPGTYNQPQHF; cdr3_nt: TGTGCCAGCAGCCCCGGGACATACAATCAGCCCCAGCATTTT
clone_size: .; j_call: TRBJ2-7; v_call: TRBV7-6; d_call: .; cdr3_aa: CASSLGLSGEQYF; cdr3_nt: TGTGCCAGCAGCTTGGGCTTATCTGGGGAGCAGTACTTC
clone_size: .; j_call: TRBJ2-1; v_call: TRBV4-2; d_call: .; cdr3_aa: CASSLVSGDSYNEQFF; cdr3_nt: TGTGCCAGCAGCCTTGTTTCTGGGGACTCCTACAATGAGCAGTTCTTC
clone_size: .; j_call: TRBJ1-2; v_call: TRBV29-1; d_call: .; cdr3_aa: CSVHTKPGRDYGYTF; cdr3_nt: TGCAGCGTTCATACGAAACCGGGACGAGACTATGGCTACACCTTC
clone_size: once; j_call: TRBJ2-6; v_call: TRBV7-3; d_call: TRBD1; cdr3_aa: CASSPRTGPSGANVLTF; cdr3_nt: TGTGCCAGCAGCCCAAGGACAGGGCCCTCTGGGGCCAACGTCCTGACTTTC
clone_size: .; j_call: TRBJ2-7; v_call: TRBV4-1; d_call: .; cdr3_aa: CASSQDRYYEQYF; cdr3_nt: TGCGCCAGCAGCCAAGACAGATATTACGAGCAGTACTTC